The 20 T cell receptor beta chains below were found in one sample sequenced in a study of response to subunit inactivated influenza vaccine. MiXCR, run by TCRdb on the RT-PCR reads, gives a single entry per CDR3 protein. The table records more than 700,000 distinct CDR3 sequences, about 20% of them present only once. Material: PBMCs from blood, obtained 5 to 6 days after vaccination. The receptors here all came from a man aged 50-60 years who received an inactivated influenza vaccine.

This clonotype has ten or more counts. Here the CDR3 DNA reads TGCAGTGCTAGCCCCCAGCGGGGGCCTCTCGAGCAGTACTTC. Its protein product is CSASPQRGPLEQYF. The chain has TRBV20-1 and TRBJ2-7; 8 positions agree with TRBD2. The CDR3 length is 14 residues. J was trimmed by 6 bases and V by 3 bases; bases with no gene match: 10. Germline CDR1 DFQATT, CDR2 SNEGSKA (reference sequence).

The CDR3 sequence is CSARDLSSGSSYEQYF. The CDR3 DNA sequence: TGCAGTGCTAGAGATCTATCTAGCGGGAGCTCCTACGAGCAGTACTTC. The genes are TRBV20-1 and TRBJ2-7; TRBD2 matches 10 bases. Trimming at V came to 0 bases and at J to 0 bases, leaving 5 bases not matched to a gene. CDR3 length equals 16 residues. Per the germline V gene, CDR1 is DFQATT and CDR2 is SNEGSKA (reference sequence).

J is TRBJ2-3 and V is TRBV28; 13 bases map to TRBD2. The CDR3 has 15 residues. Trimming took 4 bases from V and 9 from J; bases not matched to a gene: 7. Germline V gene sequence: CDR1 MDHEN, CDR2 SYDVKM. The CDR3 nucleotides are TGTGCCAGCAGTTCCATGACTAGCGGGGGGCCCACGCAGTATTTT. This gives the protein CASSSMTSGGPTQYF.

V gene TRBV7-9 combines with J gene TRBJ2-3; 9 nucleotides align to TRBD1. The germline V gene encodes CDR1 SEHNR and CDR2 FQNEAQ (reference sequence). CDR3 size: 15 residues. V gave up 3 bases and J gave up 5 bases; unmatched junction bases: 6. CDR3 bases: TGTGCCAGCAGCTTCCGGGACAGGGTGGGAGATACGCAGTATTTT. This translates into CASSFRDRVGDTQYF.

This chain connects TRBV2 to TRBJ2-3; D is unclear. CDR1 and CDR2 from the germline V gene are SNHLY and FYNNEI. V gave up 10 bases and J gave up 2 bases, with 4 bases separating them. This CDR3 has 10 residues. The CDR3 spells CATYTDTQYF. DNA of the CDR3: TGTGCCACCTACACAGATACGCAGTATTTT.

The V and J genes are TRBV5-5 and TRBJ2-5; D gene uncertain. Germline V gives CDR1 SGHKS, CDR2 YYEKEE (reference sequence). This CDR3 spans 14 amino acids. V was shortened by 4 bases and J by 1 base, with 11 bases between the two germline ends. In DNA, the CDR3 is TGTGCCAGCAGCGCCGGTGCAGCCCAAGAGACCCAGTACTTC. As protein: CASSAGAAQETQYF.

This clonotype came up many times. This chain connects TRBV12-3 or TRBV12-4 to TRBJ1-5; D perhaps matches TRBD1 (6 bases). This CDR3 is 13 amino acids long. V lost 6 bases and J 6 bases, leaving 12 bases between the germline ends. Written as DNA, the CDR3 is TGTGCCAGCAGACAGGGTTTAACTCAGCCCCAGCATTTT. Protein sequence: CASRQGLTQPQHF.

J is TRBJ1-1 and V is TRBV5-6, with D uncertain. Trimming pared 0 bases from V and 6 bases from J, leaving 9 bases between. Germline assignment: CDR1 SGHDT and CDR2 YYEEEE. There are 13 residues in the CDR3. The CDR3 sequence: CASSLDGRPEAFF. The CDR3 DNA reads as TGTGCCAGCAGCTTGGATGGGAGACCTGAAGCTTTCTTT. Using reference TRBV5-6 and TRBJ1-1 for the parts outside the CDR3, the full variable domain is DAGVTQSPTHLIKTRGQQVTLRCSPKSGHDTVSWYQQALGQGPQFIFQYYEEEERQRGNFPDRFSGHQFPNYSSELNVNALLLGDSALYLCASSLDGRPEAFFGQGTRLTVV.

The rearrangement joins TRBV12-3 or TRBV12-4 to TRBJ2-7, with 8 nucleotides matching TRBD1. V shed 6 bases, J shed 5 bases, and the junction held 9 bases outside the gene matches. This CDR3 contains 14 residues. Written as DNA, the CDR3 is TGTGCCAGCAGCCACTCAGACAGGGGAGACGAGCAGTACTTC. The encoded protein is CASSHSDRGDEQYF.

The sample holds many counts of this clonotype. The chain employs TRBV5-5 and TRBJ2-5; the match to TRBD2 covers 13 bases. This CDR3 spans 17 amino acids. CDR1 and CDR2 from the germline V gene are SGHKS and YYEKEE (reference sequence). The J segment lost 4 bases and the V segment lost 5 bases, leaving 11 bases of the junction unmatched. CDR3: CASRNILAGGPGETQYF. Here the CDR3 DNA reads TGTGCCAGCAGGAACATACTAGCGGGAGGGCCAGGAGAGACCCAGTACTTC.

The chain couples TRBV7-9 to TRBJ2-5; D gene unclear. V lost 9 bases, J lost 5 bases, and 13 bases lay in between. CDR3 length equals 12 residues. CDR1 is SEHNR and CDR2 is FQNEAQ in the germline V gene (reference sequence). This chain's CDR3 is CASTFMSETQYF. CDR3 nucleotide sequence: TGTGCCAGTACCTTCATGTCGGAGACCCAGTACTTC.

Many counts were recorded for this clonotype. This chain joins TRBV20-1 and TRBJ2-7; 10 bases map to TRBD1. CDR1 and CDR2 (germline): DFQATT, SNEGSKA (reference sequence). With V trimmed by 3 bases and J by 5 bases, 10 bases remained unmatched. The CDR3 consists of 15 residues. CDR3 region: CSASLSWDRGHEQYF. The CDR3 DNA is TGCAGTGCTAGTTTGTCTTGGGACAGGGGTCACGAGCAGTACTTC.

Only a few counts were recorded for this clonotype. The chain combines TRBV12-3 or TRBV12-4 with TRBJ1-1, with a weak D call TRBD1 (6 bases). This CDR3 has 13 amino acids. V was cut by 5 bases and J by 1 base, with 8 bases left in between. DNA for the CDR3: TGTGCCAGCAGTCGGGGACAGAACACTGAAGCTTTCTTT. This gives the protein CASSRGQNTEAFF.

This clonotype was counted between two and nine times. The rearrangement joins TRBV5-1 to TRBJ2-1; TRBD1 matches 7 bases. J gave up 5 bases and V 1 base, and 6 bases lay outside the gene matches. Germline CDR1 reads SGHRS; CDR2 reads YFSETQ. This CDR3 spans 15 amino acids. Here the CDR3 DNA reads TGCGCCAGCAGCTTGCCCCCTACAGGGGACAATGAGCAGTTCTTC. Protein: CASSLPPTGDNEQFF.

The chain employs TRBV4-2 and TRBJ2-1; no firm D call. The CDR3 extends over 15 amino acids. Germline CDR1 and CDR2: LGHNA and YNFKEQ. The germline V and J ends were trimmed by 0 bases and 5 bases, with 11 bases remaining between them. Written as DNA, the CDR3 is TGTGCCAGCAGCCAAGATTGGGCGAGAAACAATGAGCAGTTCTTC. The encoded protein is CASSQDWARNNEQFF.

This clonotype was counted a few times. The CDR3 sequence is CASSPAAGWTDTQYF. CDR3 coding DNA: TGCGCCAGCAGCCCGGCTGCGGGTTGGACAGATACGCAGTATTTT. This chain joins TRBV5-1 and TRBJ2-3, with D possibly TRBD2 on 5 matching bases. CDR3 length: 15 residues. CDR1 and CDR2 (germline): SGHRS, YFSETQ. V was clipped by 4 bases and J by 3 bases, with 15 bases between them. Supplemented by reference TRBV5-1 and TRBJ2-3, the full variable domain reads KAGVTQTPRYLIKTRGQQVTLSCSPISGHRSVSWYQQTPGQGLQFLFEYFSETQRNKGNFPGRFSGRQFSNSRSEMNVSTLELGDSALYLCASSPAAGWTDTQYFGPGTRLTVL.

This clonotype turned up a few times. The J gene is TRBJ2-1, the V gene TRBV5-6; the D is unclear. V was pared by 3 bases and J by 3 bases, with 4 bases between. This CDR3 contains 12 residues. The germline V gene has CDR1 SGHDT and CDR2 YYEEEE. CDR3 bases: TGTGCCAGCAGCTCGATCTACAATGAGCAGTTCTTC. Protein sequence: CASSSIYNEQFF.

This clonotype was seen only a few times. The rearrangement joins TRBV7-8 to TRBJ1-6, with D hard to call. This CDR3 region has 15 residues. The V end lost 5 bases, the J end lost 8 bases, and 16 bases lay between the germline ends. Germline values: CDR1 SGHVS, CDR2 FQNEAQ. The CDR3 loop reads CASSDRTLLYSPLHF. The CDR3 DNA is TGTGCCAGCAGCGATCGGACCCTACTTTATTCACCCCTCCACTTT.

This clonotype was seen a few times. The CDR3 protein is CSAPIQGPHGYTF. The CDR3 bases are TGCAGTGCACCGATACAGGGGCCCCACGGCTACACCTTC. The chain carries TRBV20-1 and TRBJ1-2, with 7 bases fitting TRBD1. Germline V lookup: CDR1 DFQATT, CDR2 SNEGSKA (reference sequence). With 6 bases clipped from V and 8 bases from J, the junction kept 12 bases outside the gene matches. The CDR3 has 13 residues.

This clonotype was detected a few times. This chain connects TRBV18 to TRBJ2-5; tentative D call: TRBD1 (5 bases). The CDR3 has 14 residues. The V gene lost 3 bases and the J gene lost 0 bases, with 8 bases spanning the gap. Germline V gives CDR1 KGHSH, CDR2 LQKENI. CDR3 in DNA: TGTGCCAGCTCACCTTTAGGGGACCAAGAGACCCAGTACTTC. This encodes CASSPLGDQETQYF.